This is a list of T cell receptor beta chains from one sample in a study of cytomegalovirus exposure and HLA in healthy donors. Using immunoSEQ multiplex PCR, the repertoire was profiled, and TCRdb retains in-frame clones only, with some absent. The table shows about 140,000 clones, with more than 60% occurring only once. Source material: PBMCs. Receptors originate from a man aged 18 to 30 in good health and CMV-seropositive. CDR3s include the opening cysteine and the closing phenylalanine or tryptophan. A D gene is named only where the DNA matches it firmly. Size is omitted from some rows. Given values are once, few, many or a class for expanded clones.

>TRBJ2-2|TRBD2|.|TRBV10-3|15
CAISTLAGVVGELFF
TGTGCCATCAGTACGCTAGCGGGAGTGGTCGGGGAGCTGTTTTTT
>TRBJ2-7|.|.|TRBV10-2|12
CASSEVTYEQYF
TGCGCCAGCAGTGAGGTCACCTACGAGCAGTACTTC
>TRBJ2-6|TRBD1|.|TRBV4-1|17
CASSRDRGNSGANVLTF
TGCGCCAGCAGCCGCGACAGGGGAAACTCTGGGGCCAACGTCCTGACTTTC
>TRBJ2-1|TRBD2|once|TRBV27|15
CASSLARLANNEQFF
TGTGCCAGCAGTTTAGCGCGACTAGCAAACAATGAGCAGTTCTTC
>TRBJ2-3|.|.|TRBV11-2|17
CASSSPGIGGTTDTQYF
TGTGCCAGCAGCTCGCCGGGGATAGGCGGGACCACAGATACGCAGTATTTT
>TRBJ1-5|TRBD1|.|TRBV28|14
CASSPSDRVQPQHF
TGTGCCAGCAGTCCGTCAGACAGGGTTCAGCCCCAGCATTTT
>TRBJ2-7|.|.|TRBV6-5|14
CASSYTGGSYEQYF
TGTGCCAGCAGTTATACCGGGGGTTCCTACGAGCAGTACTTC
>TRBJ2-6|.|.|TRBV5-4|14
CASSPKSGANVLTF
TGTGCCAGCAGCCCTAAATCTGGGGCCAACGTCCTGACTTTC
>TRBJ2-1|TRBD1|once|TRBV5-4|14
CASSKGQGAGEQFF
TGTGCCAGCAGCAAAGGACAGGGGGCAGGTGAGCAGTTCTTC
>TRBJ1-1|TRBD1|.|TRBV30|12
CAWGQGETEAFF
TGTGCCTGGGGACAGGGGGAGACTGAAGCTTTCTTT
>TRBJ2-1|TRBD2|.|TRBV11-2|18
CASSLWLGTSGRVYEQFF
TGTGCCAGCAGCTTATGGTTGGGGACTAGCGGGAGGGTGTATGAGCAGTTCTTC
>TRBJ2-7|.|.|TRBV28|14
CASSFGGWGNEQYF
TGTGCCAGCAGTTTCGGCGGGTGGGGTAACGAGCAGTACTTC
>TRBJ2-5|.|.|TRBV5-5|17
CASSSRPPGLYQETQYF
TGTGCCAGCAGCTCCCGGCCGCCCGGACTCTACCAAGAGACCCAGTACTTC
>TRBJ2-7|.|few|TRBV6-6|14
CASSYTTGQPEQYF
TGTGCCAGCAGTTACACTACCGGACAACCCGAGCAGTACTTC
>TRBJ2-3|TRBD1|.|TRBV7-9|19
CASSPHLLTDRENTDTQYF
TGTGCCAGCAGCCCCCACCTACTGACGGACAGGGAGAACACAGATACGCAGTATTTT
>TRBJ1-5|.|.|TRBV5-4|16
CASSLYPPQGGQPQHF
TGTGCCAGCAGCTTGTACCCCCCCCAGGGAGGACAGCCCCAGCATTTT
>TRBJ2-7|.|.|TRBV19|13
CASRSLEAWEQYF
TGTGCCAGCCGTTCCCTTGAGGCATGGGAGCAGTACTTC
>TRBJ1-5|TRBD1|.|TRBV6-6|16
CASRIWRGQGNQPQHF
TGTGCCAGCCGCATATGGAGGGGACAGGGTAATCAGCCCCAGCATTTT
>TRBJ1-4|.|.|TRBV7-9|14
CASSLGAVNEKLFF
TGTGCCAGCAGCTTAGGGGCAGTCAATGAAAAACTGTTTTTT
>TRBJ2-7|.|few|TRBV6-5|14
CASSYSTGNYEQYF
TGTGCCAGCAGTTACTCTACGGGGAACTACGAGCAGTACTTC
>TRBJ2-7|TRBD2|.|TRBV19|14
CASSRLAGGYEQYF
TGTGCCAGTAGTAGACTAGCGGGAGGGTACGAGCAGTACTTC
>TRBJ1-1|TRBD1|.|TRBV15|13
CASRTGLNTEAFF
TGTGCCAGCCGGACAGGGCTGAACACTGAAGCTTTCTTT
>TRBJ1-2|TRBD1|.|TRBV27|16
CASSSAGTGGNHGYTF
TGTGCCAGCAGTTCCGCCGGGACAGGGGGCAACCATGGCTACACCTTC
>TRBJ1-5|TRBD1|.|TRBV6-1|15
CASRGQVGSNQPQHF
TGTGCCAGCAGGGGACAGGTCGGTAGCAATCAGCCCCAGCATTTT
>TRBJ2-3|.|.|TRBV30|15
CACLLRAPSTDTQYF
TGTGCCTGCCTCCTAAGAGCGCCTAGCACAGATACGCAGTATTTT
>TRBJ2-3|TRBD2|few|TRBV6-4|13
CASSERETDTQYF
TGTGCCAGCAGTGAGCGGGAGACAGATACGCAGTATTTT
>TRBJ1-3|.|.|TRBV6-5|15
CASSSGSLSGNTIYF
TGTGCCAGCAGTTCGGGGTCTCTCTCTGGAAACACCATATATTTT
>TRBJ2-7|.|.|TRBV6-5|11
CASHRGDEQYF
TGTGCCAGCCATAGGGGTGACGAGCAGTACTTC